What follows are 8 T cell receptor beta chains derived from one specimen sequenced in a study of cytomegalovirus exposure and HLA in healthy donors. A multiplex PCR was run with 60 Vbeta primers and 13 Jbeta primers. Sequenced by immunoSEQ multiplex PCR; TCRdb stores in-frame clones only, minus some. The sample holds roughly 70,000 clones, about 75% seen once. Sequenced: PBMCs. Source of these receptors: a man in his 70s in good health and CMV-seronegative.

The chain recombines TRBV7-8 with TRBJ2-1; 10 bases fit TRBD1. With 4 bases clipped from V and 5 bases from J, the junction kept 11 bases outside the gene matches. Germline values: CDR1 SGHVS, CDR2 FQNEAQ. CDR3 length: 17 residues. The DNA of the CDR3 is TGTGCCAGCAGCTATACGTGGACAGGGGGGAGGAACAATGAGCAGTTCTTC. It encodes CASSYTWTGGRNNEQFF.

This clone came up a few times. This rearrangement joins TRBV5-1 to TRBJ1-2, with 8 positions matching TRBD1. V dropped 1 base and J dropped 8; count of bases not matched to a gene: 1. Germline loops: CDR1 SGHRS, CDR2 YFSETQ. The CDR3 is made up of 12 amino acids. The CDR3 DNA reads as TGCGCCAGCAGCTTGCAGGGGGCGGGCTACACCTTC. This codes for CASSLQGAGYTF.

This clone was picked up one time. This chain links TRBV6-5 with TRBJ1-4, with a possible D match to TRBD1 (5 bases). This CDR3 comprises 13 residues. V lost 8 bases to trimming and J lost 5 bases, with 12 bases between them. Germline V gene data show CDR1 as MNHEY and CDR2 as SVGAGI. CDR3 sequence reads: CASGGRDNEKLFF. The CDR3 nucleotides read TGTGCCAGCGGTGGGCGGGACAATGAAAAACTGTTTTTT.

The chain employs TRBV5-1 and TRBJ1-2; weak D call: TRBD1 (5 bases). The CDR3 has 16 residues. Trimming took 6 bases from V and 7 from J, leaving 25 bases between them. CDR1 and CDR2 (germline): SGHRS, YFSETQ. The CDR3 region is CASTPDPQGISAGYTF. The CDR3, as DNA: TGCGCCAGCACGCCCGACCCCCAGGGAATATCAGCTGGCTACACCTTC.

The gene calls are TRBV7-2 and TRBJ1-2; the D gene is possibly TRBD1 (6 bases). The CDR3 is 15 amino acids. Germline CDR1 reads SGHTA; CDR2 reads FQGNSA. V shed 0 bases and J shed 7 bases, with 15 bases lying between them. CDR3 nucleotide sequence: TGTGCCAGCAGCTTAGCGGCAGGGGAGGGTGCTGGCTACACCTTC. Translating gives CASSLAAGEGAGYTF.

V gene TRBV11-3 combines with J gene TRBJ1-1; 8 bases map to TRBD1. CDR1 is SGHNT and CDR2 is YENEEA in the germline V gene. The junction had 5 bases not matched to a gene; V was cut back by 6 bases and J by 2 bases. The CDR3 sequence is 14 residues long. This CDR3 reads CASSRTGRNTEAFF. CDR3 sequence (DNA): TGTGCCAGCAGTCGGACAGGGAGAAACACTGAAGCTTTCTTT.

The rearrangement links TRBV6-1 to TRBJ2-4, with 12 bases identical to TRBD2. Trimming removed 3 bases from V and 13 bases from J; junction bases left unmatched: 4. The CDR3 extends over 13 amino acids. Germline CDR1 is MNHNS and CDR2 is SASEGT. CDR3 sequence: CASSDRTSGAQYF. DNA of the CDR3: TGTGCCAGCAGTGATAGGACTAGCGGGGCGCAGTACTTC.

This chain links TRBV5-6 with TRBJ1-2, with D maybe TRBD1 (5 bases). Germline V gene lookup returns CDR1 SGHDT and CDR2 YYEEEE. CDR3 size: 14 residues. The V gene lost 0 bases and the J gene lost 1 base, with 7 bases spanning the gap. Here the CDR3 reads CASSLVDSNYGYTF. As DNA, the CDR3 is TGTGCCAGCAGCTTGGTTGACAGTAACTATGGCTACACCTTC. Combining the CDR3 with reference TRBV5-6 and TRBJ1-2 gives the whole variable domain DAGVTQSPTHLIKTRGQQVTLRCSPKSGHDTVSWYQQALGQGPQFIFQYYEEEERQRGNFPDRFSGHQFPNYSSELNVNALLLGDSALYLCASSLVDSNYGYTFGSGTRLTVV.